This T cell receptor (beta chain) appears in the sequencing data of a study of T-cell memory formation after mild COVID-19. On this clonotype: Its antigen is not identified.

5'RACE primed from the constant segment yielded TCR alpha and TCR beta cDNA libraries bearing sample barcodes and UMIs. Each CDR3 protein is one row after TCRdb ran MiXCR on the 5' RACE reads. The table has about 340,000 distinct CDR3 sequences, 10% to 15% seen once. V lost 1 base, J lost 1 base, and 10 bases lay in between. Per germline, CDR1 SGHVS and CDR2 FNYEAQ. CDR3 length: 15 amino acids. Overall study findings and caveats: Mainly in CM and EM were contracting CD4+ clones; CD8+ were in EMRA. A second wave expanding day 15 to 37 was CD4+-biased; contracting clones were balanced. Clonal second-wave expansions that peaked on day 37 had unconfirmed SARS-CoV-2 specificity.

This clonotype was sampled from a man aged 18 to 29 who had mild COVID-19 (a few samples of this study predate the infection). Cell type and time point are not known. Material: PBMCs or a T cell subset sorted from them (not recorded which). The V gene is TRBV7-6, the J gene TRBJ1-1, with D perhaps matching TRBD1 (5 bases). For the CDR3, the DNA is TGTGCCAGCAGCTTAGGGGCAGGGTCGAACACTGAAGCTTTCTTT. This gives the protein CASSLGAGSNTEAFF.